The TCR beta chain under discussion was sequenced for a study of immune evolution from preneoplasia to lung adenocarcinoma. Notes on the study in general: Clonality was highest in normal lung, lower in later-stage lesions apparently.

Germline V gene sequence: CDR1 SNHLY, CDR2 FYNNEI. This CDR3 comprises 16 residues. Trimming removed 5 bases from V and 5 bases from J, with 21 bases in between. This clone was detected once. Antigen specificity is unknown. TCRdb's table, derived via immunoSEQ multiplex PCR, lists solely in-frame clones and lacks some. The table has several thousand clones, roughly 80% seen once. This TCR derives from a person aged 65 to 85 with lung adenocarcinoma. Sequences were obtained from FFPE adjacent normal lung tissue. The chain is built from TRBV2 and TRBJ1-1; the D gene is possibly TRBD1 (5 bases). The CDR3 protein is CASSSPRQGPGTEAFF. For the CDR3, the DNA is TGTGCCAGCAGTTCCCCTCGGCAGGGACCGGGTACTGAAGCTTTCTTT.